The sequence of this T cell receptor (beta chain) was determined in a study of PD-L1 blockade in urothelial cancer. Study-level information: Twenty-five of the 29 patients were men with bladder-origin urothelial cancer.

CDR1 and CDR2 from the germline V gene are SGHRS and YFSETQ. The CDR3 has 16 residues. Trimming at V came to 2 bases and at J to 4 bases, leaving 7 bases not matched to a gene. The repertoire was sequenced with immunoSEQ multiplex PCR; TCRdb's copy has only in-frame clones and lacks some. The sample shows 72,000 or so clones, 75% to 90% of them seen only once. Time point: pretreatment peripheral blood. Patients presented with locally advanced or metastatic urothelial carcinoma. This receptor was taken from a man in his 60s with urothelial cancer. The V and J genes are TRBV5-1 and TRBJ2-2, with TRBD1 matching 8 bases. Specimen: PBMCs, collected around atezolizumab (anti-PD-L1) treatment. CDR3 DNA: TGCGCCAGCAGCTTTCAGGGGGCAGGTGGCACCGGGGAGCTGTTTTTT. It yields the protein CASSFQGAGGTGELFF.